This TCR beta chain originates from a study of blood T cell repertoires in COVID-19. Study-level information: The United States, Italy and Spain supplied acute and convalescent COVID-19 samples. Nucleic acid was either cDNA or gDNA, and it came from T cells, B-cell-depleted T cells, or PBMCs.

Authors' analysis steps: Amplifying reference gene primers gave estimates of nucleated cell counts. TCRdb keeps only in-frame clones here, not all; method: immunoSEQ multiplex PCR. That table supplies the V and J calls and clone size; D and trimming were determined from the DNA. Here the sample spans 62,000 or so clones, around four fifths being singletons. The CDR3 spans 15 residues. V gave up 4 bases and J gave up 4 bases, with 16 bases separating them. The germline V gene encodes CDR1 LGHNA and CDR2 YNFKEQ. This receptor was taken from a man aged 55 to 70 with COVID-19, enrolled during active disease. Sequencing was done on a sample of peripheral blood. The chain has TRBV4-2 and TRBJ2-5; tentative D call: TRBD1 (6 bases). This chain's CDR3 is CASSPQARGGETQYF. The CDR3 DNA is TGTGCCAGCAGCCCGCAGGCCAGAGGGGGAGAGACCCAGTACTTC.